Listed below are T cell receptor beta chains from one sample, sequenced in a study of regulatory T cells in long-lasting Graves disease. TCRdb ran MiXCR on the multiplex PCR reads and lists one entry per CDR3 protein. The repertoire consists of over 650,000 distinct CDR3 sequences, with 30% occurring once and the leading ten covering around 42%. The input for sequencing was peripheral blood mononuclear cells (PBMCs), taken when the disease was refractory, from a patient treated with antithyroid drugs. Source of these receptors: a female donor with Graves disease. CDR3s include the opening cysteine and the closing phenylalanine or tryptophan. The order of the fields is D gene, clone size, V gene, J gene, CDR3 DNA, CDR3 protein. D genes are given only for firm matches. The listing skips clone size in some rows; elsewhere it reads once, few, many or a size class.

d_gene: -
abundance: -
v_gene: TRBV13
j_gene: TRBJ1-1
CDR3nt: TGTGCCAGCAGCCCCCCCAGCTCCACTGAAGCTTTCTTT
CDR3aa: CASSPPSSTEAFF

d_gene: TRBD2
abundance: many
v_gene: TRBV20-1
j_gene: TRBJ2-5
CDR3nt: TGCAGTGCTAGAGATCCACTAGCGGGGGAGACCCAGTACTTC
CDR3aa: CSARDPLAGETQYF

d_gene: -
abundance: few
v_gene: TRBV2
j_gene: TRBJ1-2
CDR3nt: TGTGCCAGCAGTGAACGCAGGACTAACTATGGCTACACCTTC
CDR3aa: CASSERRTNYGYTF

d_gene: TRBD1
abundance: once
v_gene: TRBV7-9
j_gene: TRBJ1-2
CDR3nt: TGTGCCAGCAGCCGGGGGGAAGGGGGCAACTATGGCTACACCTTC
CDR3aa: CASSRGEGGNYGYTF

d_gene: -
abundance: -
v_gene: TRBV12-5
j_gene: TRBJ2-7
CDR3nt: TGTGCTAGTGGTTTGGATAGAACAACCTACGAGCAGTACTTC
CDR3aa: CASGLDRTTYEQYF

d_gene: -
abundance: -
v_gene: TRBV12-5
j_gene: TRBJ1-5
CDR3nt: TGTGCTAGTGGTTTGGTGGATCAGCCCCAGCATTTT
CDR3aa: CASGLVDQPQHF

d_gene: TRBD1
abundance: few
v_gene: TRBV29-1
j_gene: TRBJ1-3
CDR3nt: TGCAGCGTTGTCGAGGCAGGGGGCAGTGGAAACACCATATATTTT
CDR3aa: CSVVEAGGSGNTIYF

d_gene: -
abundance: -
v_gene: TRBV28
j_gene: TRBJ1-5
CDR3nt: TGTGCCAGCAGTGAAGGTGACAATCAGCCCCAGCATTTT
CDR3aa: CASSEGDNQPQHF

d_gene: -
abundance: -
v_gene: TRBV16
j_gene: TRBJ2-7
CDR3nt: TGTGCCAGCAGCCAATTTAAGGACTACGAGCAGTACTTC
CDR3aa: CASSQFKDYEQYF

d_gene: TRBD1
abundance: few
v_gene: TRBV11-1
j_gene: TRBJ1-1
CDR3nt: TGTGCCAGCAGCCGACACCTAACAGGGGCTGCCACTGAAGCTTTCTTT
CDR3aa: CASSRHLTGAATEAFF

d_gene: -
abundance: once
v_gene: TRBV7-2
j_gene: TRBJ1-2
CDR3nt: TGTGCCAGCAGCCCCGGACAGTTTGGGTATGGCTACACCTTC
CDR3aa: CASSPGQFGYGYTF

d_gene: TRBD2
abundance: few
v_gene: TRBV6-5
j_gene: TRBJ2-7
CDR3nt: TGTGCCAGCAGTTACCGCGGGAAGAGCGGGGGTCTTGCCTACGAGCAGTACTTC
CDR3aa: CASSYRGKSGGLAYEQYF

d_gene: TRBD1
abundance: many
v_gene: TRBV6-2/TRBV6-3
j_gene: TRBJ2-4
CDR3nt: TGTGCCAGCAGTTACTTTTCCCCAGGGGGCGCGGGCGGGACGTCCAAAAACATTCAGTACTTC
CDR3aa: CASSYFSPGGAGGTSKNIQYF

d_gene: -
abundance: -
v_gene: TRBV6-1
j_gene: TRBJ1-4
CDR3nt: TGTGCCAGCAGTCAGAGGGATGAAAAACTGTTTTTT
CDR3aa: CASSQRDEKLFF

d_gene: -
abundance: many
v_gene: TRBV12-5
j_gene: TRBJ2-7
CDR3nt: TGTGCTAGTGGTTTGGCAGCACAGGGGAGGTCCTACGAGCAGTACTTC
CDR3aa: CASGLAAQGRSYEQYF

d_gene: -
abundance: -
v_gene: TRBV11-2
j_gene: TRBJ2-3
CDR3nt: TGTGCCAGCAGCTTAGTCGGGGGCCCAGATACGCAGTATTTT
CDR3aa: CASSLVGGPDTQYF

d_gene: -
abundance: once
v_gene: TRBV5-1
j_gene: TRBJ1-2
CDR3nt: TGCGCCAGCAGCTTCTCGGCGGGCTCTAACTATGGCTACACCTTC
CDR3aa: CASSFSAGSNYGYTF

d_gene: -
abundance: few
v_gene: TRBV12-3/TRBV12-4
j_gene: TRBJ1-1
CDR3nt: TGTGCCAGCAACGGGGGGGACACTGAAGCTTTCTTT
CDR3aa: CASNGGDTEAFF

d_gene: -
abundance: few
v_gene: TRBV10-3
j_gene: TRBJ2-7
CDR3nt: TGTGCCATCAGTGAGTTCACAGCTAGTGAGCAGTACTTC
CDR3aa: CAISEFTASEQYF

d_gene: -
abundance: many
v_gene: TRBV28
j_gene: TRBJ1-1
CDR3nt: TGTGCCAGCGAATTGGGGGAAAGGGCTTTCTTT
CDR3aa: CASELGERAFF

d_gene: -
abundance: many
v_gene: TRBV12-3/TRBV12-4
j_gene: TRBJ1-3
CDR3nt: TGTGCCAGCAGCCTCGATGGGAGCTCTGGAAACACCATATATTTT
CDR3aa: CASSLDGSSGNTIYF

d_gene: TRBD1
abundance: -
v_gene: TRBV20-1
j_gene: TRBJ1-5
CDR3nt: TGCAGTGCTAGAGATGTGTTACAGGGGGAATTACAGCCCCAGCATTTT
CDR3aa: CSARDVLQGELQPQHF

d_gene: -
abundance: -
v_gene: TRBV3-1
j_gene: TRBJ2-7
CDR3nt: TGTGCCAGCAGGCCGGGGTTAGAGCAGTACTTC
CDR3aa: CASRPGLEQYF

d_gene: -
abundance: few
v_gene: TRBV5-1
j_gene: TRBJ2-7
CDR3nt: TGCGCCAGCGCTTTGACAGACGAGCAGTACTTC
CDR3aa: CASALTDEQYF

d_gene: -
abundance: -
v_gene: TRBV6-1
j_gene: TRBJ2-1
CDR3nt: TGTGCCAGCAGGCACGGGACGGAAGAGACCCAGTTCTTC
CDR3aa: CASRHGTEETQFF

d_gene: -
abundance: few
v_gene: TRBV19
j_gene: TRBJ1-3
CDR3nt: TGTGCCAGTAGTACCGACGGATCAGGGGGAAACACCATATATTTT
CDR3aa: CASSTDGSGGNTIYF

d_gene: TRBD1
abundance: many
v_gene: TRBV7-9
j_gene: TRBJ1-6
CDR3nt: TGTGCCAGCAGCTACCCAGGACAGGGTGGCTCACCCCTCCACTTT
CDR3aa: CASSYPGQGGSPLHF

d_gene: TRBD1
abundance: -
v_gene: TRBV27
j_gene: TRBJ1-1
CDR3nt: TGTGCCAGCAGTTCTGGACAGGGAGGTTGGGGGAACACTGAAGCTTTCTTT
CDR3aa: CASSSGQGGWGNTEAFF

d_gene: -
abundance: many
v_gene: TRBV28
j_gene: TRBJ1-2
CDR3nt: TGTGCCAGCACCATAGGGGGACAAAACTATGGCTACACCTTC
CDR3aa: CASTIGGQNYGYTF

d_gene: -
abundance: few
v_gene: TRBV15
j_gene: TRBJ1-5
CDR3nt: TGTGCCACCAGCAGCCCACTGAAGGTAGGGGATCAGCCCCAGCATTTT
CDR3aa: CATSSPLKVGDQPQHF

d_gene: -
abundance: -
v_gene: TRBV12-3/TRBV12-4
j_gene: TRBJ2-5
CDR3nt: TGTGCCAGCAGTTTTTATCGGGAGCTGGGGGAGACCCAGTACTTC
CDR3aa: CASSFYRELGETQYF

d_gene: -
abundance: -
v_gene: TRBV3-1
j_gene: TRBJ2-7
CDR3nt: TGTGCCAGCAGCCATTCAAACTACGAGCAGTACTTC
CDR3aa: CASSHSNYEQYF

d_gene: -
abundance: few
v_gene: TRBV6-1
j_gene: TRBJ2-5
CDR3nt: TGTGCCAGCAGTCGACAGGATGGGGAGACCCAGTACTTC
CDR3aa: CASSRQDGETQYF

d_gene: -
abundance: many
v_gene: TRBV11-2
j_gene: TRBJ2-5
CDR3nt: TGTGCCAGCAGCTTAGGAATAGCGGCACAAGAGACCCAGTACTTC
CDR3aa: CASSLGIAAQETQYF

d_gene: TRBD2
abundance: -
v_gene: TRBV20-1
j_gene: TRBJ2-7
CDR3nt: TGCAGTGCTAGAGGACTAGCGGCACCCTACGAGCAGTACTTC
CDR3aa: CSARGLAAPYEQYF

d_gene: -
abundance: many
v_gene: TRBV20-1
j_gene: TRBJ1-4
CDR3nt: TGCAGTGCTAGCAGGGAAAAACTGTTTTTT
CDR3aa: CSASREKLFF